These 30 T cell receptor beta chains came from one sample sequenced in a study of neoadjuvant anti-PD-1 for oral cavity cancer. The repertoire was sequenced with immunoSEQ multiplex PCR; TCRdb's copy has only in-frame clones and lacks some. The data contain about 14,000 clones, around 70% of them singletons. Documented time point: after neoadjuvant nivolumab, at surgical resection. Sequenced material: PBMCs, taken after nivolumab (anti-PD-1) treatment. The receptors were gathered from a person aged 40 to 85 with oral cavity squamous cell carcinoma.

The chain is built from TRBV7-6 and TRBJ2-2; maybe TRBD1 (6 bases). The CDR3 consists of 15 residues. Germline V CDR1 and CDR2: SGHVS, FNYEAQ. Trimming took off 2 bases at V and 4 bases at J, with 11 bases between the two ends. Written as DNA, the CDR3 is TGTGCCAGCAGCTTACAGCCAGGGGCCACCGGGGAGCTGTTTTTT. Its translation: CASSLQPGATGELFF.

The chain couples TRBV13 to TRBJ1-3; a possible D gene is TRBD1 (5 bases). The length of the CDR3 is 14 residues. Germline values: CDR1 PRHDT, CDR2 FYEKMQ (reference sequence). The V and J ends lost 0 bases and 8 bases respectively, with 11 bases between them. The CDR3 loop is CASSLGLGADTIYF. CDR3 DNA: TGTGCCAGCAGCTTAGGTTTAGGGGCCGACACCATATATTTT. Complete variable domain (other parts from reference TRBV13 and TRBJ1-3): AAGVIQSPRHLIKEKRETATLKCYPIPRHDTVYWYQQGPGQDPQFLISFYEKMQSDKGSIPDRFSAQQFSDYHSELNMSSLELGDSALYFCASSLGLGADTIYFGEGSWLTVV.

This chain joins TRBV5-1 and TRBJ1-1; no clear D. The CDR3 totals 16 residues. Between the trimmed V and J ends, which lost 0 bases and 11 bases, there was a span of 23 bases. Germline V gene lookup returns CDR1 SGHRS and CDR2 YFSETQ. The DNA for the CDR3 is TGCGCCAGCAGCTTGGCCCCAGTTTCGAACCGGGTGGAGGCTTTCTTT. This codes for CASSLAPVSNRVEAFF.

The chain couples TRBV4-2 to TRBJ1-3; D gene uncertain. Germline loops: CDR1 LGHNA, CDR2 YNFKEQ. The germline V and J ends were trimmed by 0 bases and 7 bases, with 4 bases remaining between them. The CDR3 covers 12 residues. In DNA, the CDR3 is TGTGCCAGCAGCCAAGATGAGAACACCATATATTTT. Protein sequence: CASSQDENTIYF.

CDR3 sequence (DNA): TGTGCCAGCAGCGTTGGAGTCTATGGCTACACCTTC. Its translation: CASSVGVYGYTF. The genes are TRBV25-1 and TRBJ1-2; D is undetermined. The V end was cut by 6 bases, the J end by 4 bases, with 9 bases between. The CDR3 length is 12 residues. Germline V lookup: CDR1 MGHDK, CDR2 SYGVNS.

V and J are TRBV13 and TRBJ1-2, with 7 bases identical to TRBD1. Germline values: CDR1 PRHDT, CDR2 FYEKMQ (reference sequence). V lost 4 bases and J lost 8; bases outside the gene matches: 13. This CDR3 is built from 15 residues. The CDR3 DNA follows: TGTGCCAGCAGCTCCCGGTGGGACAGAGGATGGGGCTACACCTTC. Amino acids: CASSSRWDRGWGYTF.

The chain has TRBV6-5 and TRBJ2-7; D gene ambiguous. The CDR3 length is 13 residues. The germline V gene encodes CDR1 MNHEY and CDR2 SVGAGI. Trimming took off 4 bases at V and 1 base at J, with 8 bases between the two ends. The CDR3 reads CASSLRFSYEQYF. As DNA, the CDR3 is TGTGCCAGCAGTTTAAGGTTTTCCTACGAGCAGTACTTC.

This clone came up once. The CDR3 spells CASSLTVTDEKLFF. CDR3 coding DNA: TGCGCCAGCAGCTTGACGGTTACCGATGAAAAACTGTTTTTT. V and J are TRBV5-1 and TRBJ1-4, with D uncertain. Trimming left V 1 base short and J 6 bases short, with 10 bases between. The CDR3 has 14 amino acids. Germline V CDR1 and CDR2: SGHRS, YFSETQ.

Points on this clone: At one end the junction does not follow the germline gene, possibly because of a read error. This chain joins TRBV7-7 and TRBJ2-3, with TRBD2 identical over 8 bases. The CDR3 consists of 15 residues. The germline CDR1 and CDR2 sequences are SSHAT and FNYEAQ (reference sequence). CDR3: CASSLGLAVTDTQYF. Here the CDR3 DNA reads TGTGCTAGCAGCCTAGGACTAGCTGTAACAGATACGCAGTATTTT. Drawing the rest from reference TRBV7-7 and TRBJ2-3, the complete variable domain is GAGVSQSPRYKVTKRGQDVTLRCDPISSHATLYWYQQALGQGPEFLTYFNYEAQPDKSGLPSDRFSAERPEGSISTLTIQRTEQRDSAMYRCASSLGLAVTDTQYFGPGTRLTVL.

The V and J genes are TRBV12-5 and TRBJ2-7; no clear D. Germline V CDR1 and CDR2: LGHNT, FRNRAP. This CDR3 comprises 14 residues. V lost 7 bases, J lost 0 bases, and 13 bases lay in between. The DNA for the CDR3 is TGTGCTAGTGTTGTGAGACCGGACTCCTACGAGCAGTACTTC. The encoded protein is CASVVRPDSYEQYF.

The chain uses TRBV28 and TRBJ1-1, with no clear D. This CDR3 spans 13 amino acids. Germline CDR1 MDHEN, CDR2 SYDVKM. The V gene lost 1 base and the J gene lost 1 base, with 4 bases spanning the gap. CDR3 DNA: TGTGCCAGCAGTTTATTGGGGAACACTGAAGCTTTCTTT. Encoded protein: CASSLLGNTEAFF. Looking up the rest from reference TRBV28 and TRBJ1-1 gives the full variable domain: DVKVTQSSRYLVKRTGEKVFLECVQDMDHENMFWYRQDPGLGLRLIYFSYDVKMKEKGDIPEGYSVSREKKERFSLILESASTNQTSMYLCASSLLGNTEAFFGQGTRLTVV.

The chain employs TRBV5-1 and TRBJ1-2, with D tentatively TRBD1 (6 bases). The CDR3 runs 15 residues. Between the trimmed V and J ends, which lost 0 bases and 5 bases, there was a span of 14 bases. The germline V gene encodes CDR1 SGHRS and CDR2 YFSETQ. CDR3 in amino acids: CASSLAGDILYGYTF. The CDR3 DNA sequence: TGCGCCAGCAGCTTGGCTGGGGACATCCTATATGGCTACACCTTC. The full variable domain, with the rest looked up from reference TRBV5-1 and TRBJ1-2, is KAGVTQTPRYLIKTRGQQVTLSCSPISGHRSVSWYQQTPGQGLQFLFEYFSETQRNKGNFPGRFSGRQFSNSRSEMNVSTLELGDSALYLCASSLAGDILYGYTFGSGTRLTVV.

This clone showed up just a few times. The chain has TRBV29-1 and TRBJ2-1; D might be TRBD1 (6 bases). This CDR3 has 13 amino acids. Germline V gene data show CDR1 as SQVTM and CDR2 as ANQGSEA. This chain's CDR3 is CATWQGQDNEQFF. CDR3 bases: TGCGCCACGTGGCAGGGACAAGACAATGAGCAGTTCTTC.

The chain carries TRBV7-2 and TRBJ2-3, with TRBD2 matching over 8 bases. The CDR3 covers 16 residues. Trimming at V came to 2 bases and at J to 2 bases, leaving 6 bases not matched to a gene. Per germline, CDR1 SGHTA and CDR2 FQGNSA. The chain's CDR3 is CASSLFGGGNTDTQYF. In DNA form, the CDR3 reads TGTGCCAGCAGCTTATTCGGCGGGGGGAACACAGATACGCAGTATTTT.

V and J are TRBV27 and TRBJ2-1; 9 nucleotides line up with TRBD2. The CDR3 consists of 15 residues. Germline loops: CDR1 MNHEY, CDR2 SMNVEV (reference sequence). V gave up 1 base and J gave up 4 bases; unmatched junction bases: 2. The CDR3 spells CASSLYLAGYNEQFF. The CDR3 bases are TGTGCCAGCAGTTTATATCTAGCGGGATACAATGAGCAGTTCTTC.

This clone has just a few counts. The rearrangement links TRBV7-8 to TRBJ1-1; D remains unclear. Germline CDR1 SGHVS, CDR2 FQNEAQ. This CDR3 has 14 amino acids. V lost 4 bases to trimming and J lost 0 bases, with 9 bases between them. CDR3 coding DNA: TGTGCCAGCAGCTCTTCCGTCTTGAACACTGAAGCTTTCTTT. Its protein is CASSSSVLNTEAFF.

V is TRBV27 and J is TRBJ2-7; no reliable D call. The CDR3 is 14 amino acids. Trimming took 4 bases from V and 7 from J, leaving 17 bases between them. The germline V gene encodes CDR1 MNHEY and CDR2 SMNVEV (reference sequence). CDR3 sequence: CASSSAGAPWEQYF. CDR3 nucleotides: TGTGCCAGCAGTTCGGCAGGAGCCCCCTGGGAGCAGTACTTC.

As to this clone: The junction shows a germline mismatch at one end, possibly a read error. This chain connects TRBV7-7 to TRBJ2-1; D is uncertain. The CDR3 runs 13 residues. Germline V CDR1 and CDR2: SSHAT, FNYEAQ (reference sequence). The CDR3 nucleotides read TGTGCTAGCAGCTTAGGGCAGTACAATGAGCAGTTCTTC. Its protein product is CASSLGQYNEQFF.

The J gene is TRBJ2-7, the V gene TRBV6-6, with D unclear. The CDR3 is 13 residues long. Trimming shortened V by 7 bases and J by 0 bases, and 10 bases separated the two germline ends. Germline CDR1 and CDR2: MNHNY and SVGAGI (reference sequence). CDR3 protein: CASTPTGSYEQYF. The CDR3 coding sequence is TGTGCCAGCACCCCCACTGGCTCCTACGAGCAGTACTTC.

This clone was seen more than once but under ten times. The chain recombines TRBV21-1 with TRBJ1-5. TRBV21-1 is described as a pseudogene. CDR3 size: 13 residues. CDR3 sequence reads: CASSKRRDQPQHF. The CDR3 DNA reads TGTGCCAGCAGCAAGAGGCGGGATCAGCCCCAGCATTTT.

The chain links TRBV11-2 to TRBJ2-1, with 10 bases identical to TRBD2. The CDR3 loop spans 15 amino acids. Germline V gene sequence: CDR1 SGHAT, CDR2 FQNNGV. V lost 1 base to trimming and J lost 9 bases; unmatched junction nucleotides: 6. The DNA for the CDR3 is TGTGCCAGCAGCTTAGCGAGCGGGAGGGCCGGTGAGCAGTTCTTC. Its translation is CASSLASGRAGEQFF.

The V call is TRBV19, the J call TRBJ2-1, with D tentatively TRBD2 (6 bases). This CDR3 contains 14 residues. V lost 6 bases to trimming and J lost 5 bases, with 14 bases between them. Germline V gene sequence: CDR1 LNHDA, CDR2 SQIVND (reference sequence). CDR3 bases: TGTGCCAGTAGATTGATAGGAGGGGACAATGAGCAGTTCTTC. Protein: CASRLIGGDNEQFF.

The chain has TRBV6-5 and TRBJ1-5; no definite D call. CDR1 and CDR2 from the germline V gene are MNHEY and SVGAGI. CDR3 length: 12 residues. V shed 9 bases and J shed 0 bases, with 6 bases lying between them. CDR3 protein: CARVNSNQPQHF. CDR3 nucleotide sequence: TGTGCCAGGGTTAATAGCAATCAGCCCCAGCATTTT.

The chain carries TRBV4-1 and TRBJ1-2; D perhaps matches TRBD1 (5 bases). The V end was cut by 3 bases, the J end by 0 bases, with 11 bases between. This CDR3 is 15 amino acids long. Germline V lookup: CDR1 MGHRA, CDR2 YSYEKL. CDR3 sequence reads: CASSHPGVSNYGYTF. The CDR3 bases are TGCGCCAGCAGCCATCCGGGGGTCTCTAACTATGGCTACACCTTC.

This rearrangement joins TRBV7-9 to TRBJ1-6, with a possible D match to TRBD1 (5 bases). V gave up 1 base and J gave up 9 bases, with 13 bases separating them. The CDR3 totals 15 residues. Germline assignment: CDR1 SEHNR and CDR2 FQNEAQ (reference sequence). As DNA, the CDR3 is TGTGCCAGCAGCTTAGAGGAGGGGCTAGGTTCACCCCTCCACTTT. Protein product: CASSLEEGLGSPLHF. Full variable domain (rest looked up from reference TRBV7-9 and TRBJ1-6): DTGVSQNPRHKITKRGQNVTFRCDPISEHNRLYWYRQTLGQGPEFLTYFQNEAQLEKSRLLSDRFSAERPKGSFSTLEIQRTEQGDSAMYLCASSLEEGLGSPLHFGNGTRLTVT.

In its sample, this clone was seen once. The rearrangement links TRBV11-1 to TRBJ2-3; D is unclear. The CDR3 is 12 residues long. The V gene's germline CDR1 is SGHAT and CDR2 FQDESV (reference sequence). V gave up 0 bases and J gave up 6 bases, with 4 bases separating them. The DNA of the CDR3 is TGTGCCAGCAGCTTAGCGCTCGATACGCAGTATTTT. Its protein product is CASSLALDTQYF.

The chain joins TRBV6-5 to TRBJ2-6, with D possibly being TRBD1 (7 bases). This CDR3 is built from 15 residues. CDR1 is MNHEY and CDR2 is SVGAGI in the germline V gene. V lost 5 bases, J lost 1 base, and 9 bases lay in between. The CDR3 spells CASSPGGSGANVLTF. The CDR3 DNA follows: TGTGCCAGCAGTCCAGGGGGGTCTGGGGCCAACGTCCTGACTTTC.

The chain combines TRBV6-6 with TRBJ2-7, with D perhaps matching TRBD1 (7 bases). From germline, CDR1 is MNHNY and CDR2 SVGAGI (reference sequence). V was trimmed by 8 bases and J by 3 bases, leaving 20 bases between them. The CDR3 is made up of 15 amino acids. The CDR3 region has the DNA TGTGCCAGCGCCACGAGACAGGGCGGGGTCTACGAGCAGTACTTC. Its translation is CASATRQGGVYEQYF.

The V gene is TRBV7-9, the J gene TRBJ1-1; D is ambiguous. Germline CDR1 and CDR2: SEHNR and FQNEAQ (reference sequence). The CDR3 runs to 14 residues. V lost 5 bases to trimming and J lost 5 bases, with 15 bases between them. The CDR3, as DNA: TGTGCCAGCAGCACTTTTTTAGGATGGACTGAAGCTTTCTTT. This gives the protein CASSTFLGWTEAFF.

By proportion, this clone is medium-sized. The rearrangement uses TRBV2 and TRBJ1-5; tentative D call: TRBD1 (5 bases). The CDR3 is made up of 12 amino acids. The germline V gene has CDR1 SNHLY and CDR2 FYNNEI. Trimming cost V 3 bases and J 8 bases, with 8 bases left between them. The CDR3, as DNA: TGTGCCAGCAGTGAGGGGCAAGAGCCCCAGCATTTT. This codes for CASSEGQEPQHF.